This TCR beta chain was sequenced for a study of T cell clonotyping in hematopoietic cell transplantation. Libraries were prepared by immunoSEQ multiplex PCR; TCRdb keeps only in-frame clonotypes and omits some of them. The repertoire holds 15,000 or so clones, with 85% to 90% as singletons. On this clone itself: Its specificity is not known.

Study-level points and caveats: After transplant, recipient diversity fell while pathologically expanded clonotypes grew through day 180.

The CDR3 runs 15 residues. In germline, CDR1 is SGDLS, CDR2 YYNGEE. V was clipped by 0 bases and J by 4 bases, with 13 bases between them. The clonotype was recovered from a man aged 50 to 59 in good health. Some clones in this sample may be carry-over from other donors' samples. The genes are TRBV9 and TRBJ1-2; D ambiguous. Sample: peripheral blood mononuclear cells. The CDR3 reads CASSVGFGQLYGYTF. In DNA, the CDR3 is TGTGCCAGCAGCGTAGGATTCGGGCAGCTCTATGGCTACACCTTC. Supplemented by reference TRBV9 and TRBJ1-2, the full variable domain reads DSGVTQTPKHLITATGQRVTLRCSPRSGDLSVYWYQQSLDQGLQFLIQYYNGEERAKGNILERFSAQQFPDLHSELNLSSLELGDSALYFCASSVGFGQLYGYTFGSGTRLTVV.